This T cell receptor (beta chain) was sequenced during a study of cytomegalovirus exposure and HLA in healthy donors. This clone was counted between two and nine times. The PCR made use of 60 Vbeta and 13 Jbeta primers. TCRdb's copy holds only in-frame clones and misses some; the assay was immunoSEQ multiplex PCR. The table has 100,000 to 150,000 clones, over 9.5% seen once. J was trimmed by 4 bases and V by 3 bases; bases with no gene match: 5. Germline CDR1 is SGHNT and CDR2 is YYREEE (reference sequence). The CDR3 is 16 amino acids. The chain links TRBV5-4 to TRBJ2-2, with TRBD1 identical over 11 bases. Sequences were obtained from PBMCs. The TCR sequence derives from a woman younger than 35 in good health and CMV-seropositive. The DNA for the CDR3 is TGTGCCAGCAGCTCAACCGGGACAGGGGGCACCGGGGAGCTGTTTTTT. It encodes CASSSTGTGGTGELFF. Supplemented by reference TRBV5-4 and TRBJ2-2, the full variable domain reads ETGVTQSPTHLIKTRGQQVTLRCSSQSGHNTVSWYQQALGQGPQFIFQYYREEENGRGNFPPRFSGLQFPNYSSELNVNALELDDSALYLCASSSTGTGGTGELFFGEGSRLTVL.